This TCR beta chain was found in a study of beta chain features in type 1 diabetes. As for the study in general: Analysis included under 120,000,000 sorted cells drawn from all samples.

The CDR3 extends over 17 amino acids. V shed 2 bases and J shed 2 bases, with 15 bases lying between them. Germline lookup yields CDR1 SGHTA and CDR2 FQGNSA. Expressed TCRB transcripts were sequenced because the entire RNA isolate underwent reverse transcription. TCRdb keeps only in-frame clones here, not all; method: immunoSEQ multiplex PCR. The sample lists about 150,000 clones, approximately 8.1% occurring once. General observations from the study: Shorter templates might be favored by PCR, equally in patients and controls. Moderately but significantly shorter TCRB CDR3s were found in Type 1 diabetes patients in all four CD4+ subsets.

Concerning this clone itself: Its target is unknown.

Heparinised blood was drawn once per donor, averaging approximately 100 mL. CD45RO/CCR7/CD25/CD127/CD95/CD27 staining was used to isolate CD4+ naive, central memory, regulatory and stem cell-like memory cells by sorting. This TCR was sampled from a man between 18 and 35 years old with type 1 diabetes. V gene TRBV7-2 combines with J gene TRBJ2-2; a possible D gene is TRBD2 (6 bases). The sequenced sample was central memory CD4+ T cells from blood. The CDR3 spells CASSLFPQGLNTGELFF. As DNA, the CDR3 is TGTGCCAGCAGCTTATTTCCCCAGGGACTCAACACCGGGGAGCTGTTTTTT.